The rows below give T cell receptor beta chains drawn from one sample of a study of cytomegalovirus exposure and HLA in healthy donors. Sequenced by immunoSEQ multiplex PCR; TCRdb stores in-frame clones only, minus some. The sample contains 180,000 or so clones, about 80% of which appear only once. Sequenced sample: PBMCs. The receptors come from a man aged 35-49 years in good health and CMV-seronegative. Each CDR3 is given with its conserved first and last residue. D genes are given only for firm matches. Clone sizes are given selectively: once, few, many, or a class where the clone is expanded.

TRBV7-9	TRBD2	TRBJ2-1	-	TGTGCCAGCAGCTTAGTCGGCGGGGGGGTCAATGAGCAGTTCTTC	CASSLVGGGVNEQFF
TRBV2	TRBD1	TRBJ1-2	-	TGTGCCAGCATCCCGGGACAGGGAAGATGGCCCTATGGCTACACCTTC	CASIPGQGRWPYGYTF
TRBV2	TRBD2	TRBJ2-7	-	TGTGCCACCAGGGGACTAGCGGGAGGGGAGCGAGGGGGCGAGCAGTACTTC	CATRGLAGGERGGEQYF
TRBV5-4	TRBD1	TRBJ2-5	-	TGTGCCAGCAGCTACGGGGACAGGGGGCTTTTTGAGACCCAGTACTTC	CASSYGDRGLFETQYF
TRBV4-2	-	TRBJ2-7	-	TGTGCCAGCAGCCAAGGTCAACAGTCCGATCGCGAGCAGTACTTC	CASSQGQQSDREQYF
TRBV21-1	-	TRBJ2-2	-	TGTGCCAGCAGCGCCCGGGACAGGGGGCAGAACACCGGGGAGCTGTTTTTT	CASSARDRGQNTGELFF
TRBV12-5	TRBD2	TRBJ2-1	-	TGTGCTAGTGCCCAGGGACTAGCGGGAAACAATGAGCAGTTCTTC	CASAQGLAGNNEQFF
TRBV7-2	TRBD2	TRBJ2-7	-	TGTGCCAGCCAACCGGGACTAGCGGGGATCTACGAGCAGTACTTC	CASQPGLAGIYEQYF
TRBV19	TRBD1	TRBJ1-5	-	TGTGCCAGTAGTTTCAGGGGGCAGGGGAATCAGCCCCAGCATTTT	CASSFRGQGNQPQHF
TRBV7-3	TRBD2	TRBJ2-5	-	TGTGCCAGCAGCTCCGGACTAGCGGGAGATCACCAAGAGACCCAGTACTTC	CASSSGLAGDHQETQYF
TRBV5-6	TRBD1	TRBJ2-7	-	TGTGCCAGCAGCCCGACAGGGTTTTCCTACGAGCAGTACTTC	CASSPTGFSYEQYF
TRBV27	TRBD1	TRBJ1-1	-	TGTGCCAGCAGTTATACAGGGGTGAACACTGAAGCTTTCTTT	CASSYTGVNTEAFF
TRBV6-5	-	TRBJ2-3	-	TGTGCCAGCAGTTACGTTGCGGGGTCGGGGACAGATACGCAGTATTTT	CASSYVAGSGTDTQYF
TRBV5-1	-	TRBJ1-1	-	TGCGCCAGCTCATATTTCGTAGCCAACACTGAAGCTTTCTTT	CASSYFVANTEAFF
TRBV7-2	TRBD2	TRBJ2-7	-	TGTGCCAGCAGTCCCGGACTAGCGGGAGGTAACGAGCAGTACTTC	CASSPGLAGGNEQYF
TRBV7-8	TRBD1	TRBJ1-3	-	TGTGCCAGCAGGGAACGACAGGGCGAGGAGAACACCATATATTTT	CASRERQGEENTIYF
TRBV7-3	-	TRBJ1-1	once	TGTGCCAGCAGCCCGGGGGGCCGGCAGGGGACTGAAGCTTTCTTT	CASSPGGRQGTEAFF
TRBV4-3	-	TRBJ2-2	few	TGCGCCAGCAGATCGGTTGGGGAGCTGTTTTTT	CASRSVGELFF
TRBV9	TRBD2	TRBJ2-7	-	TGTGCCAGCAGCGTAGAGGGACTAGCGGGCTACTACGAGCAGTACTTC	CASSVEGLAGYYEQYF
TRBV28	TRBD1	TRBJ1-2	-	TGTGCCAGCAGTCGGGACAGGGGGCTTAATGGCTACACCTTC	CASSRDRGLNGYTF
TRBV4-1	TRBD1	TRBJ2-7	once	TGCGCCAGCAGCCCATCGCCCGGGACAGGGGCGTTGGCCGAGCAGTACTTC	CASSPSPGTGALAEQYF
TRBV5-1	-	TRBJ2-3	-	TGCGCCAGCAGCTTGGATCCGGGGTTGAAGTATTTT	CASSLDPGLKYF
TRBV7-2	-	TRBJ1-6	-	TGTGCCAGCAGCTATGCCGGGCGGAGGTCACCCCTCCACTTT	CASSYAGRRSPLHF
TRBV11-3	TRBD2	TRBJ2-3	-	TGTGCCAGCACTCCCACTAGCGGGGGATCGCAAAATACGCAGTATTTT	CASTPTSGGSQNTQYF
TRBV11-2	-	TRBJ1-5	few	TGTGCCAGCAGCTTAGGGACGGGGCAGCCCCAGCATTTT	CASSLGTGQPQHF
TRBV4-2	TRBD2	TRBJ2-1	-	TGTGCCAGCAGCCAAGATAGTCTAGCGGCCTACAATGAGCAGTTCTTC	CASSQDSLAAYNEQFF
TRBV6-4	-	TRBJ2-7	-	TGTGCCAGCAGGATCTTAGGGGGGGGGCTCTACGAGCAGTACTTC	CASRILGGGLYEQYF
TRBV19	-	TRBJ2-3	-	TGTGCCAGTAGTCAGACTAGTGGGCGCCCAGATACGCAGTATTTT	CASSQTSGRPDTQYF
TRBV7-7	TRBD2	TRBJ2-1	-	TGTGCTAGCAGCCGACGAGCGGGAGGGGCTCCCAATGAGCAGTTCTTC	CASSRRAGGAPNEQFF
TRBV6-5	-	TRBJ2-1	-	TGTGCCAGCAGCCCTTTAGCGGCCTACAATGAGCAGTTCTTC	CASSPLAAYNEQFF
TRBV2	-	TRBJ1-6	-	TGTGCCAGCAGTGACCTCCATCTCGGGGGGGGCATAGATTCACCCCTCCACTTT	CASSDLHLGGGIDSPLHF
TRBV6-6	TRBD1	TRBJ2-7	once	TGTGCCAGCAGACCCGGACAGGGGAGCTCCTACGAGCAGTACTTC	CASRPGQGSSYEQYF
TRBV10-1	TRBD1	TRBJ2-6	few	TGCGCCAGCAGTGAGGGGGGGACAGGGGAACTGGACGGGGCCAACGTCCTGACTTTC	CASSEGGTGELDGANVLTF
TRBV5-1	-	TRBJ2-1	-	TGCGCCACCACGACGGGAGTCCCCAATGAGCAGTTCTTC	CATTTGVPNEQFF